The clone carrying this TCR beta chain appeared once. The CDR3 length is 14 residues. Trimming at V came to 4 bases and at J to 0 bases, leaving 2 bases not matched to a gene. Per germline, CDR1 MNHNS and CDR2 SASEGT. Primers for the PCR totalled 60 Vbeta and 13 Jbeta. Clones were sequenced by immunoSEQ multiplex PCR, and TCRdb holds only the in-frame ones, with some missing. The sample yields about 160,000 clones, less than 80% seen once. The sample is drawn from a study of cytomegalovirus exposure and HLA in healthy donors. The origin of this receptor is a man between 40 and 49 years old in good health and CMV-seronegative. Material for sequencing was PBMCs. The V call is TRBV6-1, the J call TRBJ1-1, with TRBD1 matching 7 bases. This CDR3 reads CASSVRGMNTEAFF. The CDR3 nucleotides read TGTGCCAGCAGTGTCAGGGGGATGAACACTGAAGCTTTCTTT.